Below, one T cell receptor beta chain is given with its context. CDR1 is SGHNT, CDR2 YYREEE, per germline (reference sequence). V was trimmed by 7 bases and J by 1 base, leaving 9 bases between them. The CDR3 length is 13 residues. As originally analysed: From reference gene primer amplification, estimates of nucleated cell counts were derived. Using immunoSEQ multiplex PCR, the repertoire was profiled, and TCRdb retains in-frame clones only, with some absent. The V and J calls and the clone size are those of that table, but D and trimming were determined from the DNA. The data show some 160,000 clones, less than 90% seen once. These data belong to a study of blood T cell repertoires in COVID-19. Study background: Samples taken during acute and convalescent COVID-19 were collected in the United States, Italy and Spain.

Cohort assignment relied on participant-reported clinical history. V and J are TRBV5-4 and TRBJ1-3, with D hard to call. This receptor was identified in a woman aged 50 to 60 who had recovered from COVID-19. Material: PBMCs or T cells enriched from blood (not recorded which). The CDR3 reads CASGEHSGNTIYF. Written as DNA, the CDR3 is TGTGCCAGCGGGGAGCATTCTGGAAACACCATATATTTT. Full variable domain (remainder filled in from reference TRBV5-4 and TRBJ1-3): ETGVTQSPTHLIKTRGQQVTLRCSSQSGHNTVSWYQQALGQGPQFIFQYYREEENGRGNFPPRFSGLQFPNYSSELNVNALELDDSALYLCASGEHSGNTIYFGEGSWLTVV.